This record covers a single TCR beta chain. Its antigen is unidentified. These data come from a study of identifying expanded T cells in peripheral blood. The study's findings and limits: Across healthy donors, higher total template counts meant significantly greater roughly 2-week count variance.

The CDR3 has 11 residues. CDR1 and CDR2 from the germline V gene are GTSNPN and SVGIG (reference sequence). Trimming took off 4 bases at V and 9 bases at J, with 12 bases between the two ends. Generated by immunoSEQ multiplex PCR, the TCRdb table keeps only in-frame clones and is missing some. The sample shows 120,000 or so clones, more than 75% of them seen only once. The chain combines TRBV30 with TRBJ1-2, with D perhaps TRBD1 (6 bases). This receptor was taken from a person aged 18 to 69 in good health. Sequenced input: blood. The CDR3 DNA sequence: TGTGCCTGGAAGGGGGTTTTTAGCTACACCTTC. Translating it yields CAWKGVFSYTF.